This TCR beta chain was identified during a study of T cell responses to AZD1222 COVID-19 vaccine (dated by TCRdb to the early 2020s). At the level of the whole study: AZD1222 recipients with second doses at about 4 weeks or about 12 weeks were pooled, because spike-specific TCR depth and breadth did not differ between schedules. A total of over 230 trial participants underwent TCR sequencing, of whom nearly 210 received two doses of AZD1222 and some 26 received two doses of the MenACWY control vaccine. Enrollment into the trials was organized by age into subgroups of 18-55, 56-69 and 70-plus years, and those subgroups contained approximately 160, 26 and 62 TCR-sequenced participants, respectively.

Via the germline V gene (reference sequence), CDR1 is GTSNPN and CDR2 SVGIG. The CDR3 numbers 14 residues from cysteine through phenylalanine. The entry retains the CDR3 DNA only, 42 bases that are in frame from base 1. The junction shows trimming of 2 bases on V and 4 bases on J, plus 12 bases between the germline ends. In the case of this clone: The target of this receptor is not known. No clone much larger than this one lies a single base away; base qualities are absent.

The label giving this sample's time point can be read as: baseline before first vaccination. The vaccinee samples were drawn from two UK trials, COV001 and COV002, one of which was a single-blind randomized controlled phase 2/3 trial testing AZD1222 (ChAdOx1 nCoV-19) in healthy adults. Trial participant PBMC samples were collected at day 0 and day 28 after the second dose for TCRbeta chain sequencing. The CDR3 regions of human TCRbeta chains were analyzed by immunosequencing. On the authors' methods: TCRs in the repertoires were compared against a reference library of SARS-CoV-2-specific TCRs that had been generated with the MIRA antigen-specificity platform. Breadth was defined as the fraction of unique TCRs that were SARS-CoV-2-associated, and depth was defined as the fraction of total T cells that were SARS-CoV-2-associated. Using the MIRA data, each spike-specific TCR was mapped to the spike region that the TCR reacts to and placed in a CD4 or CD8 class. Log10-transformed breadth and depth values were compared by one-way ANOVA with Sidak's multiple comparisons tests. TCRdb stores this immuneACCESS table with in-frame sequences only. Part of the clones is absent; in the studies checked, under half of the shortfall reflects unresolved V genes, and no reason is known for the rest. V and J calls and clone size are given by that table; D and trimming were obtained from the DNA. In all, the sample holds fewer than 150,000 clones, and around 85% of those were seen once. Of the sample, less than 8% is held by the ten largest clones.

The research as a whole found: In the small 56-69-year group, the increase in depth fell short of significance, most likely because of low power. The whole spike protein was spanned by vaccine-associated CD4 TCRs, and dominant responses were seen in regions 160-218 and 743-854. Because no day 14 peak-response samples were available, repertoires were characterized only after the peak T cell response. Only a handful of AZD1222 recipients were SARS-CoV-2 seropositive at baseline, limiting conclusions about previously exposed vaccinees. Reportedly, close to half of the unique spike-specific TCRs recognized epitopes lying outside the regions that are mutated in the B.1.351 and B.1.1.7 variants. Most participants were white British and females outnumbered males, and the authors suggested that clonal diversity may have been underestimated. After two AZD1222 doses, both the breadth and the depth of spike-specific TCRs were significantly higher than at day 0 and than in MenACWY recipients.

Specimen: peripheral blood, collected on day 0 of AZD1222 vaccination. This TCR derives from an adult in good health. Recombination joined TRBV30 with TRBJ1-5; the D gene lacks a confident call. CDR3 reads: CAWSPLDGNQPQHF. The nucleotide sequence is given as TGTGCCTGGAGTCCCCTGGACGGTAATCAGCCCCAGCATTTT.